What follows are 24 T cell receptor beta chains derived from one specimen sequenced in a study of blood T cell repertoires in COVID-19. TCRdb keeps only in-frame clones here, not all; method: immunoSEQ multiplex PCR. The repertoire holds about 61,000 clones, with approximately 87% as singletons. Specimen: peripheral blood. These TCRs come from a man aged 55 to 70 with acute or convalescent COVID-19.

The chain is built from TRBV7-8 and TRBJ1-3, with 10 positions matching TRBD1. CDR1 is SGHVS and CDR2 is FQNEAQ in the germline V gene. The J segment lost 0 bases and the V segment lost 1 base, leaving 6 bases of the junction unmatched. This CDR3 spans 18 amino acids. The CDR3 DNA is TGTGCCAGCAGCTTAGTGGGACAGGGGACTTTCTCTGGAAACACCATATATTTT. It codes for CASSLVGQGTFSGNTIYF.

The CDR3 protein is CASSTQGSGYEQYF. DNA of the CDR3: TGTGCCAGTAGTACCCAGGGTTCGGGCTACGAGCAGTACTTC. V usage is TRBV19 and J usage is TRBJ2-7; possibly TRBD1 for D (5 bases). V was trimmed by 4 bases and J by 3 bases, leaving 13 bases between them. Germline V gene data show CDR1 as LNHDA and CDR2 as SQIVND (reference sequence). The CDR3 has 14 residues.

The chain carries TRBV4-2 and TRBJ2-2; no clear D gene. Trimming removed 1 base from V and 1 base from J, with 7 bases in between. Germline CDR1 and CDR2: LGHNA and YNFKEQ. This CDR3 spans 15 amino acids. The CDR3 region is CASSQGGLNTGELFF. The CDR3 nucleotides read TGTGCCAGCAGCCAAGGAGGTTTGAACACCGGGGAGCTGTTTTTT.

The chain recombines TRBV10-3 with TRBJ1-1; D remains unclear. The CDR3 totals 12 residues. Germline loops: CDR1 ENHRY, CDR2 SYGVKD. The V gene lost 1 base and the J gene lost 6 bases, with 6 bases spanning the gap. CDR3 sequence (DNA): TGTGCCATCAGTGAGTTGGGAGCTGAAGCTTTCTTT. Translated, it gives CAISELGAEAFF.

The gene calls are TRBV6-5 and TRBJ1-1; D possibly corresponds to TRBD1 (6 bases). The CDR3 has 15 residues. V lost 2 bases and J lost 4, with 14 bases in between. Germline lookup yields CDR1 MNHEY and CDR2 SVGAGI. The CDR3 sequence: CASSYPMGAGTEAFF. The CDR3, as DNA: TGTGCCAGCAGTTACCCGATGGGGGCGGGCACTGAAGCTTTCTTT.

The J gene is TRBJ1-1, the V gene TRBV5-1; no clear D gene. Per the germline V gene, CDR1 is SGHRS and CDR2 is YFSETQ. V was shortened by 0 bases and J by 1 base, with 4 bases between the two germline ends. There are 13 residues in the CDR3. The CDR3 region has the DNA TGCGCCAGCAGCTTGGCAGGGAACACTGAAGCTTTCTTT. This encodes CASSLAGNTEAFF.

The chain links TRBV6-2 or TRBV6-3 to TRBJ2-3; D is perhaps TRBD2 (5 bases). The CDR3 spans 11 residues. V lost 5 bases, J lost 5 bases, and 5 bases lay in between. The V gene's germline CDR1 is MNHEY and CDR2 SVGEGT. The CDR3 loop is CASSRGDTQYF. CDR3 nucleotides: TGTGCCAGCAGTCGGGGAGATACGCAGTATTTT.

CDR3 region: CASSVDPVLLGGRRYGYTF. The DNA for the CDR3 is TGTGCCAGCAGCGTAGATCCTGTCCTCCTCGGAGGTCGGCGGTATGGCTACACCTTC. V is TRBV9 and J is TRBJ1-2, with D unclear. Germline V lookup: CDR1 SGDLS, CDR2 YYNGEE. The CDR3 totals 19 residues. The V gene lost 0 bases and the J gene lost 5 bases, with 26 bases spanning the gap.

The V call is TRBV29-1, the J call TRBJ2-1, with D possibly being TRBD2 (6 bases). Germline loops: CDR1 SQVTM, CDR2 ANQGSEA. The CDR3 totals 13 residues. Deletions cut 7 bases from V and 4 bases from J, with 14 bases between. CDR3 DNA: TGCAGCGCCCCAACTAGCAAATACAATGAGCAGTTCTTC. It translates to CSAPTSKYNEQFF.

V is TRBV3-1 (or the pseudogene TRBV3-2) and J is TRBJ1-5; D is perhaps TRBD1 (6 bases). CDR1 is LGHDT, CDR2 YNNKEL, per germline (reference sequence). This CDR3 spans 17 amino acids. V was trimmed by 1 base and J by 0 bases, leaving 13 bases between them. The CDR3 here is CASSQGGGGYSNQPQHF. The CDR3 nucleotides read TGTGCCAGCAGCCAAGGGGGAGGGGGATATAGCAATCAGCCCCAGCATTTT.

The chain's CDR3 is CASSLKPGQGNQPQHF. The CDR3 DNA reads TGTGCCAGTAGTCTGAAACCCGGACAGGGAAATCAGCCCCAGCATTTT. This chain connects TRBV19 to TRBJ1-5; 8 bases line up with TRBD1. After removal of 5 bases from V and 4 bases from J, the junction contained 10 bases not matched to a gene. The germline gives CDR1 LNHDA, CDR2 SQIVND (reference sequence). The CDR3 runs to 16 residues.

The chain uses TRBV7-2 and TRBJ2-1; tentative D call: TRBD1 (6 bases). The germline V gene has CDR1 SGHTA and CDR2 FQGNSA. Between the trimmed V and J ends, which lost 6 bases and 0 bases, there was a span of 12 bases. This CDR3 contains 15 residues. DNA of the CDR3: TGTGCCAGCAGTTTCGACAGGAGCTCCTACAATGAGCAGTTCTTC. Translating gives CASSFDRSSYNEQFF.

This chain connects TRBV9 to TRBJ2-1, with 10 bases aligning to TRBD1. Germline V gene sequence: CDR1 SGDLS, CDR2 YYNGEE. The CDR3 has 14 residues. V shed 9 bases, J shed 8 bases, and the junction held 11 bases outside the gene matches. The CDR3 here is CATTTGGLKDEQFF. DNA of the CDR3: TGTGCCACGACGACAGGGGGCCTCAAGGATGAGCAGTTCTTC.

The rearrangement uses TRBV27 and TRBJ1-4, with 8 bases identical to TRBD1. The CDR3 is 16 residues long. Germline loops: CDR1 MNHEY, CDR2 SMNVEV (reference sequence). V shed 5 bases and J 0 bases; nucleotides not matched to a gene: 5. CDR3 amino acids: CASSRDRGATNEKLFF. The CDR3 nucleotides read TGTGCCAGCAGTAGAGACAGGGGAGCAACTAATGAAAAACTGTTTTTT.

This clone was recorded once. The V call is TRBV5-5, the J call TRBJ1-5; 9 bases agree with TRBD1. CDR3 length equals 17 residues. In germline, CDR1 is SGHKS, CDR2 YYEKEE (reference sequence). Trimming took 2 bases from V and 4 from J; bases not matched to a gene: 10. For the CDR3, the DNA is TGTGCCAGCAGCTTCTCCGGGACAGGGTTGGGGAATCAGCCCCAGCATTTT. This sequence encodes CASSFSGTGLGNQPQHF. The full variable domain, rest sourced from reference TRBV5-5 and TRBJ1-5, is DAGVTQSPTHLIKTRGQQVTLRCSPISGHKSVSWYQQVLGQGPQFIFQYYEKEERGRGNFPDRFSARQFPNYSSELNVNALLLGDSALYLCASSFSGTGLGNQPQHFGDGTRLSIL.

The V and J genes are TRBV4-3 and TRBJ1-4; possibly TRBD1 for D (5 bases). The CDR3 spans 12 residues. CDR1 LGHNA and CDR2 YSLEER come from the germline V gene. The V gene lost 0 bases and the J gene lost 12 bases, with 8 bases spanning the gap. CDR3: CASSQEGAELFF. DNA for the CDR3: TGCGCCAGCAGCCAAGAAGGGGCGGAACTGTTTTTT.

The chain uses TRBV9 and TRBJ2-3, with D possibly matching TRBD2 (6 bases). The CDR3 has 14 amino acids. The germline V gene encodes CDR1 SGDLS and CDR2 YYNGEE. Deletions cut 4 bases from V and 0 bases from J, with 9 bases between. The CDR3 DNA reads TGTGCCAGCAGCATTAGCGGTAGCACAGATACGCAGTATTTT. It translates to CASSISGSTDTQYF.

The CDR3 nucleotides are TGTGCCAGCAGTTTTTTAACCGGGACAGCGCCTGGAAACACCATATATTTT. Its translation: CASSFLTGTAPGNTIYF. The rearrangement uses TRBV5-4 and TRBJ1-3; 7 positions match TRBD1. The length of the CDR3 is 17 residues. The germline V gene has CDR1 SGHNT and CDR2 YYREEE (reference sequence). Trimming took 5 bases from V and 2 from J; bases not matched to a gene: 13.

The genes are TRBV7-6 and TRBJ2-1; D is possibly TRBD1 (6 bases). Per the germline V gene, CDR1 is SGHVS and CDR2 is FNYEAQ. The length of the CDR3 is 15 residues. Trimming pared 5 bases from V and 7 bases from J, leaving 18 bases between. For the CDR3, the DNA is TGTGCCAGCAGCCACTTAGAGGGGGACCCGAATGAGCAGTTCTTC. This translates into CASSHLEGDPNEQFF.

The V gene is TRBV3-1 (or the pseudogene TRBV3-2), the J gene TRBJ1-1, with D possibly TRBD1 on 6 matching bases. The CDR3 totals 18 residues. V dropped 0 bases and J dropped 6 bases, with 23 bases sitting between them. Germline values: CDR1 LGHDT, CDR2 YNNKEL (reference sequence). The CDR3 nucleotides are TGTGCCAGCAGCCAAGAGTTTCTCATAGGGAAGGGGGTACCTGAAGCTTTCTTT. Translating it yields CASSQEFLIGKGVPEAFF.

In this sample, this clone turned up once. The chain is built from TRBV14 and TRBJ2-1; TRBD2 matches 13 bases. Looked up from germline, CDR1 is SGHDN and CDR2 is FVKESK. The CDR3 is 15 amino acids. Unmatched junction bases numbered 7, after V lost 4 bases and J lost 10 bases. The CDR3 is CASSPWTSGGGEQFF. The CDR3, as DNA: TGTGCCAGCAGCCCATGGACTAGCGGGGGTGGGGAGCAGTTCTTC.

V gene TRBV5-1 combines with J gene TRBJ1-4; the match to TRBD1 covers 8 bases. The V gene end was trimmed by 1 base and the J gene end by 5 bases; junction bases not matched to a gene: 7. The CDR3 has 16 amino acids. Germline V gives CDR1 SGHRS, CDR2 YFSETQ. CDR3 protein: CASSLRGQGLNEKLFF. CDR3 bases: TGCGCCAGCAGCTTGCGTGGACAGGGTTTAAATGAAAAACTGTTTTTT.

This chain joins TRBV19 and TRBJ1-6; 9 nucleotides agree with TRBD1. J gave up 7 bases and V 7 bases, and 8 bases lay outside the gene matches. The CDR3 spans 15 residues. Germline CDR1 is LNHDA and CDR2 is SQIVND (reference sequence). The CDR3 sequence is CASKGTGLRNSPLHF. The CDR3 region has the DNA TGTGCCAGTAAAGGGACAGGGTTGCGCAATTCACCCCTCCACTTT.

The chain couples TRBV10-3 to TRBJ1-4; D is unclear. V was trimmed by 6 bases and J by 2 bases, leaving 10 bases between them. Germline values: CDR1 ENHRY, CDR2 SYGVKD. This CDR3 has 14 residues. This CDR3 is CAIREELTNEKLFF. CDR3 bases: TGTGCCATCAGGGAGGAGCTCACTAATGAAAAACTGTTTTTT.